The rows below give T cell receptor beta chains drawn from one sample of a study of T cells in Graves' hyperthyroidism and ophthalmopathy. Via MiXCR, TCRdb re-called the multiplex PCR reads, giving one row per CDR3 protein. The data contain about 420,000 distinct CDR3 sequences, more than 15% of them singletons. The material sequenced was blood. These receptor sequences come from a woman younger than 30 with Graves' hyperthyroidism. CDR3s include the opening cysteine and the closing phenylalanine or tryptophan. A D gene is named only where the DNA matches it firmly. The listing skips clone size in some rows; elsewhere it reads once, few, many or a size class.

v_call	j_call	d_call	clone_size	cdr3_length	cdr3_nt	cdr3_aa
TRBV29-1	TRBJ2-7	NA	few	11	TGCAGCGTTGACGACGGGTACGAGCAGTACTTC	CSVDDGYEQYF
TRBV7-9	TRBJ1-3	NA	few	16	TGTGCCAGCAGCTTGTCAGGGGAGCACTCTGGAAACACCATATATTTT	CASSLSGEHSGNTIYF
TRBV20-1	TRBJ1-4	NA	NA	10	TGCAGTGCCCGCAAGGAAAAACTGTTTTTT	CSARKEKLFF
TRBV6-1	TRBJ2-3	NA	many	15	TGTGCCAGCAACGGCGAGGTAGCGGCCACAGATACGCAGTATTTT	CASNGEVAATDTQYF
TRBV5-1	TRBJ2-7	TRBD2	many	16	TGCGCCAGTGGACTAGCGGGAGGGTACCTGCCCTACGAGCAGTACTTC	CASGLAGGYLPYEQYF
TRBV6-1	TRBJ2-1	TRBD2	many	14	TGCGCTAGCAGAGGGACTAGCTGGGTCAATGAGCAGTTCTTC	CASRGTSWVNEQFF
TRBV18	TRBJ2-7	TRBD2	many	16	TGTGCCAGCTCACCACTAGCGGGGAGACTTGCCTACGAGCAGTACTTC	CASSPLAGRLAYEQYF
TRBV20-1	TRBJ1-4	NA	many	13	TGCAGTGCTCCCGGAGACACCCGAGAAAAACTGTTTTTT	CSAPGDTREKLFF
TRBV12-3/TRBV12-4	TRBJ2-1	NA	many	15	TGTGCCAGCAGCTCCAACCCCGGTAGTGTCCGAGAGCAGTTCTTC	CASSSNPGSVREQFF
TRBV5-4	TRBJ1-2	NA	NA	15	TGTGCCAGCAGCTTAGGAGGGGCCTTTTTCTATGGCTACACCTTC	CASSLGGAFFYGYTF
TRBV10-2	TRBJ1-5	TRBD1	many	15	TGCGCCAGCAGTGAAATGGGACAGGGGGGTCAGCCCCAGCATTTT	CASSEMGQGGQPQHF
TRBV6-1	TRBJ2-3	NA	few	17	TGTGCCAGCAGTAAAAACAGGATCCCCGGACGGCTAGATACGCAGTATTTT	CASSKNRIPGRLDTQYF
TRBV10-1	TRBJ2-3	TRBD2	many	15	TGCGCCAGCAGCCCTAGCGGGGACCGACAAGATACGCAGTATTTT	CASSPSGDRQDTQYF
TRBV7-9	TRBJ1-2	NA	many	12	TGTGCCAGCAGCCCCTGGGGGCGGGGCTACACCTTC	CASSPWGRGYTF
TRBV18	TRBJ2-7	NA	few	14	TGTGCCAGCTCACCTGATAGCGGATACTACGGGCAGTACTTC	CASSPDSGYYGQYF
TRBV4-3	TRBJ2-7	NA	NA	14	TGCGCCAGCAGCCATCCCCCCCGTTTGTACGAGCAGTACTTC	CASSHPPRLYEQYF
TRBV6-2/TRBV6-3	TRBJ1-1	NA	few	14	TGTGCCAGCATCCTAGACCCAGAGAACACTGAAGCTTTCTTT	CASILDPENTEAFF
TRBV11-2	TRBJ2-1	TRBD2	many	16	TGTGCCAGCAACCCCCGGGGGGGGACATTAGAGCATGAGCAGTTCTTC	CASNPRGGTLEHEQFF
TRBV6-2/TRBV6-3	TRBJ1-5	NA	few	16	TGTGCCAGCAGTCTTCGATTCGGGCGATCGAATCAGCCCCAGCATTTT	CASSLRFGRSNQPQHF
TRBV9	TRBJ1-1	NA	few	18	TGTGCCAGCAGCGTAGAGAACACCACACGGAGGATGAACACTGAAGCTTTCTTT	CASSVENTTRRMNTEAFF
TRBV7-2	TRBJ2-7	NA	many	14	TGTGCCAGCAGCCGGTCAGGGTCCCCTCGGGAGCAGTACTTC	CASSRSGSPREQYF
TRBV9	TRBJ2-7	TRBD1	NA	15	TGTGCCAGCAGCCGTTCCGGGACAGGGAAATACGAGCAGTACTTC	CASSRSGTGKYEQYF
TRBV12-3/TRBV12-4	TRBJ2-2	TRBD2	NA	20	TGTGCCAGCAGTTTATTTTTTCCGGGACTAGCGGGAGGACTCACCGGGGAGCTGTTTTTT	CASSLFFPGLAGGLTGELFF
TRBV20-1	TRBJ1-1	TRBD1	many	16	TGCAGTGCTAGAGATCAGGCAGGGGGTGGTTCTGGTGAAGCTTTCTTT	CSARDQAGGGSGEAFF
TRBV20-1	TRBJ2-7	NA	many	13	TGCAGTGCTGAGGGGACCTTCTCCTACGAGCAGTACTTC	CSAEGTFSYEQYF
TRBV4-2	TRBJ2-3	NA	many	13	TGTGCCAGCAGCCAAGATCTAACAGATACGCAGTATTTT	CASSQDLTDTQYF
TRBV6-1	TRBJ2-1	TRBD1	NA	16	TGTGCCAGCAGTGATAGGTCCGGGACAGGGTTTAATGAGCAGTTCTTC	CASSDRSGTGFNEQFF
TRBV3-1	TRBJ2-3	TRBD2	NA	16	TGTGCCAGCAGCCAAGATCCAGCGGGGGGAGCAGATACGCAGTATTTT	CASSQDPAGGADTQYF
TRBV7-6	TRBJ2-2	NA	NA	15	TGTGCCAGCAGCCAATTCCCAGGGGACACCGGGGAGCTGTTTTTT	CASSQFPGDTGELFF
TRBV20-1	TRBJ2-1	TRBD2	many	13	TGCAGGCCGGGACTAGCGGGTGGGAATGAGCAGTTCTTC	CRPGLAGGNEQFF
TRBV7-3	TRBJ2-3	TRBD2	many	15	TGTGCCAGCAGCTATAGGGACTACCTCACAGATACGCAGTATTTT	CASSYRDYLTDTQYF